This is a list of T cell receptor beta chains from one sample in a study of cytomegalovirus exposure and HLA in healthy donors. Method: immunoSEQ multiplex PCR; TCRdb's copy keeps in-frame clones and lacks some. This table has about 120,000 clones, approximately 74% appearing once. The sample comprised PBMCs. Receptors were obtained from a woman aged 40 to 50 in good health and CMV-seropositive. Both conserved end residues are part of each CDR3. The D gene is left open where the match is weak.

d_gene: NA
j_gene: TRBJ2-3
v_gene: TRBV7-9
CDR3aa: CASSHLGRAGTDTQYF

d_gene: NA
j_gene: TRBJ1-5
v_gene: TRBV4-3
CDR3aa: CASSQDWAQPQHF

d_gene: NA
j_gene: TRBJ2-7
v_gene: TRBV5-4
CDR3aa: CASSSQDSSYEQYF

d_gene: NA
j_gene: TRBJ1-1
v_gene: TRBV15
CDR3aa: CATSMNRAEAFF

d_gene: NA
j_gene: TRBJ1-2
v_gene: TRBV5-1
CDR3aa: CASSLAEGDGYTF

d_gene: TRBD1
j_gene: TRBJ1-2
v_gene: TRBV6-5
CDR3aa: CASSTGQGFEYGYTF

d_gene: TRBD2
j_gene: TRBJ2-2
v_gene: TRBV9
CDR3aa: CASSPHAGGAGELFF

d_gene: TRBD1
j_gene: TRBJ2-1
v_gene: TRBV28
CDR3aa: CASSLYKGARGNEQFF

d_gene: TRBD1
j_gene: TRBJ2-7
v_gene: TRBV29-1
CDR3aa: CSVGQETYEQYF

d_gene: NA
j_gene: TRBJ2-1
v_gene: TRBV10-3
CDR3aa: CAISDPGEGSNEQFF

d_gene: TRBD1
j_gene: TRBJ1-2
v_gene: TRBV7-9
CDR3aa: CASSLDPGQGANYGYTF

d_gene: NA
j_gene: TRBJ2-7
v_gene: TRBV7-6
CDR3aa: CASSPTDRGFTYEQYF

d_gene: TRBD1
j_gene: TRBJ2-1
v_gene: TRBV15
CDR3aa: CATSRGGTGYNEQFF

d_gene: TRBD1
j_gene: TRBJ1-2
v_gene: TRBV5-8
CDR3aa: CASSLPDRGSGYTF

d_gene: NA
j_gene: TRBJ2-3
v_gene: TRBV19
CDR3aa: CASTPWVAAPDTQYF

d_gene: NA
j_gene: TRBJ2-1
v_gene: TRBV5-1
CDR3aa: CASSLERLDQFF

d_gene: NA
j_gene: TRBJ2-7
v_gene: TRBV7-2
CDR3aa: CASSLGGAGASYEQYF

d_gene: TRBD2
j_gene: TRBJ2-2
v_gene: TRBV7-8
CDR3aa: CASSLGVAGELTGELFF

d_gene: NA
j_gene: TRBJ1-6
v_gene: TRBV7-8
CDR3aa: CASSFDRTFPLHF

d_gene: NA
j_gene: TRBJ1-5
v_gene: TRBV7-6
CDR3aa: CASSSNQNQPQHF

d_gene: TRBD1
j_gene: TRBJ1-5
v_gene: TRBV11-2
CDR3aa: CASSLVAGGDVPQHF

d_gene: NA
j_gene: TRBJ2-7
v_gene: TRBV4-2
CDR3aa: CASSQDLRSYEQYF

d_gene: TRBD1
j_gene: TRBJ1-3
v_gene: TRBV19
CDR3aa: CASSTTGNGNTIYF

d_gene: NA
j_gene: TRBJ1-1
v_gene: TRBV12-5
CDR3aa: CASGLVQGEAEAFF

d_gene: NA
j_gene: TRBJ1-6
v_gene: TRBV19
CDR3aa: CASSAPKSSYNSPLHF

d_gene: TRBD1
j_gene: TRBJ1-1
v_gene: TRBV7-9
CDR3aa: CASSSILSQGLNTEAFF

d_gene: TRBD1
j_gene: TRBJ2-1
v_gene: TRBV5-1
CDR3aa: CASSPGVGTGAYNEQFF